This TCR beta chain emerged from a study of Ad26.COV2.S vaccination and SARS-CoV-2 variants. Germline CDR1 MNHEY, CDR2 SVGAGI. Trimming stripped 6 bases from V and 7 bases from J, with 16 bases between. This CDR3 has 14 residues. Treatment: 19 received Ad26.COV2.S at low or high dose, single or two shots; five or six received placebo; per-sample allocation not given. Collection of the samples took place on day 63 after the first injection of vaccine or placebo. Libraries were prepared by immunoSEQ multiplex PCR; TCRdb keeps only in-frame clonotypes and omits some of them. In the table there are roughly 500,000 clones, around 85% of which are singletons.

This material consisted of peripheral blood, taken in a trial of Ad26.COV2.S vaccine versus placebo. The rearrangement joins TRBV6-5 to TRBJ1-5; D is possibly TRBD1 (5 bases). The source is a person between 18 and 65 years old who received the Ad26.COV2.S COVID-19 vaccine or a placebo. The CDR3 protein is CASSRGNRGQPQHF. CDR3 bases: TGTGCCAGCAGCCGAGGGAATAGGGGACAGCCCCAGCATTTT.